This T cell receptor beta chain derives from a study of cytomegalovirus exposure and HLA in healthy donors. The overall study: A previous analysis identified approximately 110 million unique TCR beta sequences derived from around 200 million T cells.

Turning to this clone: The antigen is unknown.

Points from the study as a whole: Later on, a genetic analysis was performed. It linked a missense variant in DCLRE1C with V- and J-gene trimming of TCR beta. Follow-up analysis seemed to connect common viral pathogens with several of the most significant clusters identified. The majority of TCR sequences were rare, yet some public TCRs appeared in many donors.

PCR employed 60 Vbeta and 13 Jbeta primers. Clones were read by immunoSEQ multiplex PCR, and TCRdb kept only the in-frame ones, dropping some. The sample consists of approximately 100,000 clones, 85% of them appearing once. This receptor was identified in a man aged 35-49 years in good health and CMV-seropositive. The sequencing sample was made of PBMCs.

This CDR3 reads CASRPAGVSGANVLTF. Written as DNA, the CDR3 is TGTGCCAGCAGACCGGCCGGAGTCTCTGGGGCCAACGTCCTGACTTTC. This chain joins TRBV27 and TRBJ2-6, with D hard to call. The germline gives CDR1 MNHEY, CDR2 SMNVEV (reference sequence). The CDR3 length is 16 residues. V lost 6 bases and J 0 bases, leaving 12 bases between the germline ends.